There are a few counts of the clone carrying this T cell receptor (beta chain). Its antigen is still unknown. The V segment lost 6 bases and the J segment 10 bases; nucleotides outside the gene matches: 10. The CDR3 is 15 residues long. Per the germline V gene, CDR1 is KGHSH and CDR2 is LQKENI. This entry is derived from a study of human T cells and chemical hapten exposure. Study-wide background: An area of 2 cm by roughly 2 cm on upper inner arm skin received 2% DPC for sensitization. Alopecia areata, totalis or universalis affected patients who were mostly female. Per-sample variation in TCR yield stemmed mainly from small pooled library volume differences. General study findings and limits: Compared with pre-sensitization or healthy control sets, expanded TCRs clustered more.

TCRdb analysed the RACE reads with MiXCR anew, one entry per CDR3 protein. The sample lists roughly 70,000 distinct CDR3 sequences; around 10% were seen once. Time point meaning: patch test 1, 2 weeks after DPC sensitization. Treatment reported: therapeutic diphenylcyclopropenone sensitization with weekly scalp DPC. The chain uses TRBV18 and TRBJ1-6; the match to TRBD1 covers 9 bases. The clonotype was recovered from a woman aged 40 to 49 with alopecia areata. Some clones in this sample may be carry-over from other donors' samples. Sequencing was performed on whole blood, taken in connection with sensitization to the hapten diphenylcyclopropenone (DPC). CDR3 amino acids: CASSIRDRAQSPLHF. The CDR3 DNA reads TGTGCCAGCTCGATCCGGGACAGGGCTCAATCACCCCTCCACTTT.